This T cell receptor (beta chain) was captured by sequencing in a study of T-cell memory formation after mild COVID-19. Study-level information: Clusters of TCRs were largely donor specific. Whole-study results and caveats: Cross-reactive memory appears to have joined, as suggested by some responding clones showing up in pre-infection memory. A balance of CD4 and CD8 characterized clones contracting day 15 to 85, whereas later expanders leaned CD4+.

Amplification by 5'RACE using constant-segment primers produced TCR alpha and TCR beta cDNA libraries that carried sample barcodes and UMIs. In TCRdb, the 5' RACE reads were re-called with MiXCR into one record per CDR3 protein. Of some 150,000 distinct CDR3 sequences in the sample, under 30% were seen once. With 2 bases removed from V and 2 bases from J, the gap between germline ends came to 7 bases. Germline V gene sequence: CDR1 MNHEY, CDR2 SVGEGT. The CDR3 is made up of 13 amino acids. The sample holds a few counts of this clonotype. Its antigen is not identified. V gene TRBV6-2 or TRBV6-3 combines with J gene TRBJ2-7; D is undetermined. This receptor was obtained from an adult woman who had mild COVID-19 (a few samples of this study predate the infection). Cell type and time point are not known. Sequencing was performed on PBMCs or a T cell subset sorted from them (not recorded which). The CDR3 protein is CASSYGGTYEQYF. The CDR3 nucleotides read TGTGCCAGCAGTTACGGCGGTACCTACGAGCAGTACTTC.